What follows are 21 T cell receptor beta chains derived from one specimen sequenced in a study of OX40 agonist ivuxolimab in advanced cancers. The table came from immunoSEQ multiplex PCR; TCRdb's copy has only in-frame clones and leaves some out. The table has about 86,000 clones, around nine tenths seen once. This specimen was CD4+ or CD8+ T cells sorted from blood, taken in a trial of the OX40 agonist ivuxolimab. The receptors stem from an adult with an advanced solid tumor such as melanoma, head and neck, liver or kidney cancer.

In its sample, this clone was seen once. V gene TRBV7-2 combines with J gene TRBJ1-4; TRBD1 matches at 8 bases. Germline V gene data show CDR1 as SGHTA and CDR2 as FQGNSA. CDR3 size: 15 residues. The V segment lost 4 bases and the J segment 7 bases; nucleotides outside the gene matches: 8. CDR3 sequence (DNA): TGTGCCAGCAGCTCCCAGACAGGGGCGGGTGAAAAACTGTTTTTT. Its protein product is CASSSQTGAGEKLFF.

The V and J genes are TRBV7-9 and TRBJ1-4; a weak D match, TRBD1 (5 bases). V gave up 1 base and J gave up 7 bases, with 19 bases separating them. The germline gives CDR1 SEHNR, CDR2 FQNEAQ (reference sequence). This CDR3 is 17 amino acids long. CDR3 sequence: CASSLDTAGLGLEKLFF. DNA for the CDR3: TGTGCCAGCAGCTTAGATACCGCGGGACTGGGGCTTGAAAAACTGTTTTTT.

This clone has a single count. The chain uses TRBV28 and TRBJ2-7; TRBD2 is a possible D gene (5 bases). CDR1 MDHEN and CDR2 SYDVKM come from the germline V gene. Trimming stripped 1 base from V and 5 bases from J, with 9 bases between. The CDR3 consists of 13 residues. CDR3 protein: CASSLLTMDEQYF. The CDR3 region has the DNA TGTGCCAGCAGTTTATTGACTATGGACGAGCAGTACTTC.

CDR3 amino acids: CASALRGLYEQYF. The CDR3 DNA reads as TGTGCCAGCGCCCTACGAGGGCTCTACGAGCAGTACTTC. This chain joins TRBV7-2 and TRBJ2-7; possibly TRBD2 for D (5 bases). V lost 8 bases and J lost 3, with 14 bases in between. The CDR3 has 13 residues. Germline loops: CDR1 SGHTA, CDR2 FQGNSA.

Concerning this clone itself: Distinct nucleotide sequences in the sample also encode this CDR3. The chain employs TRBV11-1 and TRBJ1-4, with 7 bases lining up with TRBD1. Germline CDR1 reads SGHAT; CDR2 reads FQDESV (reference sequence). The CDR3 has 15 amino acids. V shed 5 bases and J 3 bases; nucleotides not matched to a gene: 6. For the CDR3, the DNA is TGTGCCAGCAGCCAGGGGGGACGCTCTAATGAAAAACTGTTTTTT. It codes for CASSQGGRSNEKLFF.

This clone came up a few times. This chain joins TRBV19 and TRBJ1-6; possibly TRBD1 for D (5 bases). The germline gives CDR1 LNHDA, CDR2 SQIVND (reference sequence). The CDR3 totals 14 residues. Trimming took 3 bases from V and 10 from J, leaving 13 bases between them. The CDR3 spells CASSIDLGASPLHF. The CDR3 bases are TGTGCCAGTAGTATCGACCTTGGGGCCTCACCCCTCCACTTT.

The V gene is TRBV10-3, the J gene TRBJ2-5; D may be TRBD1 (5 bases). Germline CDR1 ENHRY, CDR2 SYGVKD. The CDR3 loop spans 12 amino acids. V was shortened by 3 bases and J by 5 bases, with 7 bases between the two germline ends. The CDR3 DNA reads as TGTGCCATCAGTGACAGGGATGAGACCCAGTACTTC. The encoded protein is CAISDRDETQYF.

This chain joins TRBV5-1 and TRBJ2-1; 7 bases fit TRBD1. Trimming took 0 bases from V and 8 from J; bases not matched to a gene: 11. CDR1 and CDR2 from the germline V gene are SGHRS and YFSETQ. This CDR3 region has 16 residues. The chain's CDR3 is CASSLVGTDKGDEQFF. The CDR3 bases are TGCGCCAGCAGCTTGGTCGGGACAGACAAGGGTGATGAGCAGTTCTTC.

The gene calls are TRBV6-1 and TRBJ2-7, with D tentatively TRBD2 (5 bases). V dropped 0 bases and J dropped 2 bases, with 11 bases sitting between them. CDR3 size: 15 residues. Looked up from germline, CDR1 is MNHNS and CDR2 is SASEGT. For the CDR3, the DNA is TGTGCCAGCAGTGAAGCGGGAGTCGCCCCCTACGAGCAGTACTTC. Protein sequence: CASSEAGVAPYEQYF.

In DNA form, the CDR3 reads TGTGCCAGCAGCCAAGACAGGGTCGGCTATGGCTACACCTTC. The encoded protein is CASSQDRVGYGYTF. The V gene is TRBV6-1, the J gene TRBJ1-2; 7 bases map to TRBD1. V shed 6 bases and J 4 bases; nucleotides not matched to a gene: 8. The CDR3 is made up of 14 amino acids. CDR1 MNHNS and CDR2 SASEGT come from the germline V gene.

V usage is TRBV30 and J usage is TRBJ2-3, with D perhaps TRBD1 or TRBD2 (5 bases each). CDR3 length: 14 amino acids. The germline gives CDR1 GTSNPN, CDR2 SVGIG (reference sequence). Trimming left V 7 bases short and J 3 bases short, with 17 bases between. The CDR3 DNA is TGTGCCTTCAGGGCCCGAGGGGTAACAGATACGCAGTATTTT. Its protein product is CAFRARGVTDTQYF. Based on the CDR3 plus reference TRBV30 and TRBJ2-3, the full variable domain is SQTIHQWPATLVQPVGSPLSLECTVEGTSNPNLYWYRQAAGRGLQLLFYSVGIGQISSEVPQNLSASRPQDRQFILSSKKLLLSDSGFYLCAFRARGVTDTQYFGPGTRLTVL.

The chain carries TRBV4-1 and TRBJ2-1; 9 bases are shared with TRBD2. V was pared by 7 bases and J by 3 bases, with 4 bases of the junction left unmatched. The germline V gene encodes CDR1 MGHRA and CDR2 YSYEKL. This CDR3 spans 14 amino acids. CDR3 sequence: CASTLAGSYNEQFF. DNA for the CDR3: TGCGCCAGCACGCTAGCGGGGAGCTACAATGAGCAGTTCTTC.

J is TRBJ2-1 and V is TRBV9; the D call may be TRBD1 or TRBD2 (5 bases each). V was trimmed by 0 bases and J by 8 bases, leaving 15 bases between them. Germline CDR1 and CDR2: SGDLS and YYNGEE. The CDR3 loop spans 15 amino acids. In DNA form, the CDR3 reads TGTGCCAGCAGCGTAGGGGGGTCTAGCAGGGATGAGCAGTTCTTC. It encodes CASSVGGSSRDEQFF.

This clone has more than one count but fewer than ten. The J gene is TRBJ2-2, the V gene TRBV15, with 8 positions matching TRBD2. Trimming removed 0 bases from V and 7 bases from J; junction bases left unmatched: 7. Germline V gives CDR1 LNHNV, CDR2 YYDKDF (reference sequence). The CDR3 runs to 16 residues. This CDR3 reads CATSRDGGTSNGELFF. CDR3 bases: TGTGCCACCAGCAGAGATGGCGGGACTAGTAACGGGGAGCTGTTTTTT.

The chain couples TRBV11-1 to TRBJ2-3, with D hard to call. The germline gives CDR1 SGHAT, CDR2 FQDESV (reference sequence). Trimming left V 3 bases short and J 6 bases short, with 13 bases between. This CDR3 spans 14 amino acids. Here the CDR3 DNA reads TGTGCCAGCAGCTTTCGTCAAATGGGGGATACGCAGTATTTT. Translating gives CASSFRQMGDTQYF. The whole variable domain, remainder taken from reference TRBV11-1 and TRBJ2-3, is EAEVAQSPRYKITEKSQAVAFWCDPISGHATLYWYRQILGQGPELLVQFQDESVVDDSQLPKDRFSAERLKGVDSTLKIQPAELGDSAMYLCASSFRQMGDTQYFGPGTRLTVL.

This rearrangement joins TRBV7-2 to TRBJ1-3; a weak D match, TRBD1 (5 bases). Trimming cost V 3 bases and J 7 bases, with 7 bases left between them. The CDR3 consists of 12 residues. Per the germline V gene, CDR1 is SGHTA and CDR2 is FQGNSA. This chain's CDR3 is CASSLGQNTIYF. The DNA of the CDR3 is TGTGCCAGCAGCTTGGGGCAGAACACCATATATTTT.

V gene TRBV2 combines with J gene TRBJ1-1; D is undetermined. Germline V gene sequence: CDR1 SNHLY, CDR2 FYNNEI. The CDR3 totals 14 residues. V lost 2 bases and J 5 bases, leaving 12 bases between the germline ends. The CDR3 DNA sequence: TGTGCCAGCAGTGAAAGACGGTTAGGGACTGAAGCTTTCTTT. It is translated as CASSERRLGTEAFF.

The chain recombines TRBV29-1 with TRBJ1-2, with unresolved D. Germline CDR1 SQVTM, CDR2 ANQGSEA. This CDR3 is 8 amino acids long. With 3 bases removed from V and 11 bases from J, the gap between germline ends came to 4 bases. CDR3 nucleotide sequence: TGCAGCGTTGATTTATACACCTTC. Its protein is CSVDLYTF.

This clone has more than one count but fewer than ten. The CDR3 coding sequence is TGTGCCAGCAGCTTGGGAGAGGGGCCCTATGGCTACACCTTC. It encodes CASSLGEGPYGYTF. This chain links TRBV5-4 with TRBJ1-2; tentative D call: TRBD1 (5 bases). The CDR3 has 14 residues. Germline V gives CDR1 SGHNT, CDR2 YYREEE (reference sequence). Trimming cost V 0 bases and J 4 bases, with 10 bases left between them.

This chain's CDR3 is CASSSLSGQRYEQYF. CDR3 bases: TGTGCCAGCAGTTCGCTTTCGGGACAGCGCTACGAGCAGTACTTC. This chain connects TRBV28 to TRBJ2-7; TRBD1 matches at 7 bases. Germline CDR1 is MDHEN and CDR2 is SYDVKM. The CDR3 has 15 amino acids. V lost 4 bases to trimming and J lost 3 bases; unmatched junction nucleotides: 9.

The chain links TRBV19 to TRBJ2-4; 9 bases are a match to TRBD2. Trimming cost V 6 bases and J 0 bases; bases outside gene matches: 15. The CDR3 has 19 residues. Germline lookup yields CDR1 LNHDA and CDR2 SQIVND (reference sequence). The DNA of the CDR3 is TGTGCCAGTAGCCTCGCCGGGGCTAGCGGGAATCTAGCCAAAAACATTCAGTACTTC. Amino acid sequence: CASSLAGASGNLAKNIQYF.